These 17 T cell receptor beta chains came from one sample sequenced in a study of blood T cell repertoires in COVID-19. Assay: immunoSEQ multiplex PCR; the TCRdb copy retains only in-frame clones and omits some. The sample includes almost 95,000 clones, around 85% of them seen just once. Material: peripheral blood. The receptor source for this set is a woman aged 55-70 years with COVID-19, enrolled during active disease.

The V gene is TRBV19, the J gene TRBJ2-1, with D possibly TRBD1 on 6 matching bases. Trimming took off 5 bases at V and 7 bases at J, with 15 bases between the two ends. Germline V gene lookup returns CDR1 LNHDA and CDR2 SQIVND (reference sequence). The CDR3 has 14 amino acids. CDR3 DNA sequence: TGTGCCAGTAGTCAACGACAGGCCGGTAATGAGCAGTTCTTC. Its translation is CASSQRQAGNEQFF.

The V and J genes are TRBV7-9 and TRBJ1-1, with D tentatively TRBD1 (5 bases). CDR1 SEHNR and CDR2 FQNEAQ come from the germline V gene (reference sequence). This CDR3 comprises 15 residues. Trimming cost V 3 bases and J 3 bases, with 14 bases left between them. CDR3 coding DNA: TGTGCCAGCAGCTTTCTACGGGGGGGTGACACTGAAGCTTTCTTT. It encodes CASSFLRGGDTEAFF.

This sequence joins TRBV11-1 and TRBJ1-3, with TRBD1 matching 7 bases. This CDR3 comprises 14 residues. V lost 5 bases, J lost 4 bases, and 5 bases stayed unmatched. Per the germline V gene, CDR1 is SGHAT and CDR2 is FQDESV (reference sequence). CDR3 loop: CASSHTDRGNTIYF. The CDR3 DNA follows: TGTGCCAGCAGCCACACGGACAGGGGAAACACCATATATTTT.

The genes are TRBV6-1 and TRBJ1-2; D is unclear. This CDR3 is built from 13 residues. Germline CDR1 MNHNS, CDR2 SASEGT. V lost 2 bases and J lost 7, with 11 bases in between. The DNA of the CDR3 is TGTGCCAGCAGTGAATTAGCCGTTGGTGGCTACACCTTC. Encoded protein: CASSELAVGGYTF.

The chain couples TRBV7-2 to TRBJ2-7, with 12 nucleotides matching TRBD2. Per germline, CDR1 SGHTA and CDR2 FQGNSA. The CDR3 has 15 amino acids. The ends lost 2 bases at V and 4 bases at J; junction bases unmatched: 3. CDR3 region: CASSLILAGGYEQYF. In DNA form, the CDR3 reads TGTGCCAGCAGCTTAATCCTAGCGGGGGGGTACGAGCAGTACTTC.

The rearrangement links TRBV6-5 to TRBJ2-7; D possibly corresponds to TRBD1 (6 bases). The CDR3 length is 14 residues. The V end was cut by 6 bases, the J end by 3 bases, with 15 bases between. Germline V lookup: CDR1 MNHEY, CDR2 SVGAGI. The CDR3 loop is CASRPPGQIYEQYF. As DNA, the CDR3 is TGTGCCAGCAGGCCCCCGGGACAAATCTACGAGCAGTACTTC.

This clone turned up a few times. The chain's CDR3 is CASSLATTGGNEKLFF. The CDR3 coding sequence is TGTGCCAGCAGCTTAGCGACTACAGGGGGTAATGAAAAACTGTTTTTT. The chain is built from TRBV7-8 and TRBJ1-4, with TRBD1 matching over 8 bases. The V and J ends lost 0 bases and 4 bases, in that order; junction bases with no gene match: 4. Germline values: CDR1 SGHVS, CDR2 FQNEAQ. The CDR3 has 16 residues. Full variable domain (outside the CDR3, taken from reference TRBV7-8 and TRBJ1-4): GAGVSQSPRYKVAKRGQDVALRCDPISGHVSLFWYQQALGQGPEFLTYFQNEAQLDKSGLPSDRFFAERPEGSVSTLKIQRTQQEDSAVYLCASSLATTGGNEKLFFGSGTQLSVL.

The chain links TRBV4-1 to TRBJ2-4; 7 nucleotides agree with TRBD1. This CDR3 contains 15 residues. J was trimmed by 3 bases and V by 0 bases; bases with no gene match: 2. CDR1 MGHRA and CDR2 YSYEKL come from the germline V gene. For the CDR3, the DNA is TGCGCCAGCAGCCAAGATCCAGGGGGCAAAAACATTCAGTACTTC. Amino acids: CASSQDPGGKNIQYF.

The chain joins TRBV27 to TRBJ2-1; maybe TRBD1 (5 bases). Germline CDR1 reads MNHEY; CDR2 reads SMNVEV (reference sequence). The CDR3 loop spans 17 amino acids. V was clipped by 2 bases and J by 4 bases, with 18 bases between them. As DNA, the CDR3 is TGTGCCAGCAGTTTAGGGATTCGGGTAGGGGCATACAATGAGCAGTTCTTC. It codes for CASSLGIRVGAYNEQFF.

This clone appeared once. The chain employs TRBV4-1 and TRBJ2-2; TRBD1 agrees at 8 bases. The V gene's germline CDR1 is MGHRA and CDR2 YSYEKL. V was clipped by 4 bases and J by 2 bases; unmatched bases: 9. The CDR3 contains 17 residues. The CDR3 protein is CASSPFGQGANTGELFF. The CDR3 DNA reads TGCGCCAGCAGCCCCTTCGGCCAGGGGGCAAACACCGGGGAGCTGTTTTTT.

This chain uses TRBV15 with TRBJ1-4; 7 bases line up with TRBD1. V dropped 2 bases and J dropped 4; count of bases not matched to a gene: 7. The CDR3 has 16 residues. Germline V CDR1 and CDR2: LNHNV, YYDKDF (reference sequence). CDR3 sequence: CATSRSNRGINEKLFF. The CDR3, as DNA: TGTGCCACCAGCAGAAGCAACAGGGGTATTAATGAAAAACTGTTTTTT. Based on the CDR3 plus reference TRBV15 and TRBJ1-4, the full variable domain is DAMVIQNPRYQVTQFGKPVTLSCSQTLNHNVMYWYQQKSSQAPKLLFHYYDKDFNNEADTPDNFQSRRPNTSFCFLDIRSPGLGDTAMYLCATSRSNRGINEKLFFGSGTQLSVL.

The chain joins TRBV27 to TRBJ1-2, with TRBD1 as a possible D gene (6 bases). This CDR3 contains 14 residues. Germline V gene lookup returns CDR1 MNHEY and CDR2 SMNVEV (reference sequence). V lost 9 bases and J lost 1, with 15 bases in between. CDR3 DNA: TGTGCCAGTCGACGTCCAGGGGATAACTATGGCTACACCTTC. It yields the protein CASRRPGDNYGYTF.

J is TRBJ2-1 and V is TRBV19, with D perhaps matching TRBD2 (5 bases). V dropped 3 bases and J dropped 8 bases, with 14 bases sitting between them. Per the germline V gene, CDR1 is LNHDA and CDR2 is SQIVND (reference sequence). The CDR3 totals 14 residues. The CDR3 sequence: CASSIQRMADEQFF. CDR3 DNA sequence: TGTGCCAGTAGTATCCAGCGGATGGCCGATGAGCAGTTCTTC.

This clone was detected only once. The J gene is TRBJ1-4, the V gene TRBV7-9; 7 nucleotides align to TRBD1. The CDR3 runs 16 residues. With V trimmed by 2 bases and J by 5 bases, 8 bases remained unmatched. The germline CDR1 and CDR2 sequences are SEHNR and FQNEAQ (reference sequence). In nucleotides, the CDR3 is TGTGCCAGCAGCTTACCCATCGGGACAGTGAATGAAAAACTGTTTTTT. This encodes CASSLPIGTVNEKLFF.

V is TRBV6-6 and J is TRBJ1-4, with a weak D call TRBD1 (6 bases). The germline CDR1 and CDR2 sequences are MNHNY and SVGAGI (reference sequence). Trimming removed 7 bases from V and 3 bases from J, with 12 bases in between. The CDR3 totals 14 residues. Here the CDR3 DNA reads TGTGCCAGCACCTTCGAGGGGGCTAATGAAAAACTGTTTTTT. It yields the protein CASTFEGANEKLFF.

The chain is built from TRBV7-9 and TRBJ1-2; D might be TRBD1 (6 bases). The germline V gene encodes CDR1 SEHNR and CDR2 FQNEAQ (reference sequence). V lost 7 bases and J lost 4, with 19 bases in between. CDR3 length: 15 residues. This CDR3 reads CASKTGGAEPYGYTF. In nucleotides, the CDR3 is TGTGCCAGCAAAACTGGGGGGGCGGAACCCTATGGCTACACCTTC.

V is TRBV5-5 and J is TRBJ2-7; 7 bases match TRBD1. Germline V gene sequence: CDR1 SGHKS, CDR2 YYEKEE (reference sequence). This CDR3 has 15 residues. The trim removed 0 bases at V and 0 bases at J, leaving 3 bases unmatched. Here the CDR3 DNA reads TGTGCCAGCAGCTTGGAAGCAGGGGGCTCCTACGAGCAGTACTTC. Amino acid sequence: CASSLEAGGSYEQYF.